The clone carrying this TCR beta chain appeared a single time. Its antigen is unknown. This sample stems from a study of CD8 T cells in ankylosing spondylitis. Study-level points and caveats: Significantly higher representation of disease-linked clones was reported for matched ankylosing spondylitis synovial fluid.

Quantitative 5'-RACE with molecular barcodes produced the TCR beta libraries. TCRdb used MiXCR to reprocess the 5' RACE reads, holding one entry per CDR3 protein. The sample holds hundreds of thousands of distinct CDR3 sequences; roughly 32% are singletons and the top ten take approximately 4.4%. V dropped 4 bases and J dropped 1 base, with 10 bases sitting between them. Germline V gene sequence: CDR1 LGHDT, CDR2 YNNKEL (reference sequence). The CDR3 has 14 amino acids. The rearrangement links TRBV3-1 to TRBJ2-5, with D maybe TRBD2 (5 bases). The sequence was collected from a male donor with ankylosing spondylitis or in good health (not recorded which). Sequencing was performed on blood, either unsorted or a sorted T cell fraction (not recorded which). The CDR3 sequence is CASSLKTTQETQYF. In DNA form, the CDR3 reads TGTGCCAGCAGCCTCAAGACTACCCAAGAGACCCAGTACTTC.